The 18 T cell receptor beta chains below were found in one sample sequenced in a study of shared clonotypes between healthy human individuals. Selected positively for CCR7 and CD45RO-negative, naive CD8 cells excluded terminally differentiated effector memory CD45RA+ cells. The repertoire was sequenced with immunoSEQ multiplex PCR; TCRdb's copy has only in-frame clones and lacks some. Found here are 1.5 million to 2.5 million clones, approximately 94% of them singletons; the top ten hold 1% to 1.5%. The sample comprised naive CD8+ T cells sorted from blood. The receptor set was obtained from a man between 18 and 35 years old in good health.

Comments on this clone: The sample contains more than one DNA sequence encoding this CDR3. The chain links TRBV19 to TRBJ1-2; D is possibly TRBD1 (5 bases). Trimming left V 0 bases short and J 4 bases short, with 12 bases between. Germline CDR1 and CDR2: LNHDA and SQIVND (reference sequence). The CDR3 loop spans 15 amino acids. The CDR3 sequence is CASSIDLDRPYGYTF. The CDR3 nucleotides read TGTGCCAGTAGTATAGATCTTGACAGACCCTATGGCTACACCTTC.

This chain links TRBV10-3 with TRBJ2-3; perhaps TRBD1 as D (5 bases). Germline assignment: CDR1 ENHRY and CDR2 SYGVKD. The CDR3 runs 14 residues. V lost 4 bases to trimming and J lost 0 bases, with 8 bases between them. CDR3 sequence: CAISGQGSTDTQYF. DNA for the CDR3: TGTGCCATCAGTGGCCAGGGCAGCACAGATACGCAGTATTTT.

This clone was detected ten times or more. The rearrangement joins TRBV10-1 to TRBJ1-1; D is ambiguous. Germline CDR1 is WNHNN and CDR2 is SYGVQD (reference sequence). This CDR3 region has 13 residues. Trimming took 6 bases from V and 0 from J, leaving 8 bases between them. CDR3 coding DNA: TGCGCCAGCAGGAGGACTTTGAACACTGAAGCTTTCTTT. It specifies CASRRTLNTEAFF.

As for this clone: Other DNA sequences in this sample translate to the same CDR3. The genes are TRBV10-3 and TRBJ2-3; D is uncertain. The CDR3 has 11 amino acids. In germline, CDR1 is ENHRY, CDR2 SYGVKD. V lost 6 bases to trimming and J lost 1 base, with 2 bases between them. The CDR3 region is CAIRGTDTQYF. The CDR3 DNA reads TGTGCCATCAGGGGCACAGATACGCAGTATTTT.

The chain is built from TRBV25-1 and TRBJ2-5; D possibly corresponds to TRBD1 (6 bases). This CDR3 is 15 amino acids long. Trimming shortened V by 1 base and J by 3 bases, and 12 bases separated the two germline ends. Germline lookup yields CDR1 MGHDK and CDR2 SYGVNS. Here the CDR3 reads CASSEWGTLKETQYF. CDR3 DNA sequence: TGTGCCAGCAGTGAATGGGGGACATTGAAAGAGACCCAGTACTTC.

Turning to this clone: The identical CDR3 is also encoded by other nucleotide sequences in the sample. The chain is built from TRBV19 and TRBJ2-7; 11 nucleotides match TRBD2. This CDR3 has 14 amino acids. V gave up 2 bases and J gave up 3 bases; unmatched junction bases: 0. From germline, CDR1 is LNHDA and CDR2 SQIVND (reference sequence). The CDR3 sequence is CASSITSGSYEQYF. The CDR3 DNA reads TGTGCCAGTAGTATAACTAGCGGGAGCTACGAGCAGTACTTC.

V and J are TRBV19 and TRBJ2-1; TRBD2 aligns across 11 bases. The CDR3 has 16 amino acids. V lost 5 bases to trimming and J lost 8 bases; unmatched junction nucleotides: 11. Germline V CDR1 and CDR2: LNHDA, SQIVND (reference sequence). The CDR3 reads CASSLSGLAVFHEQFF. The CDR3 nucleotides are TGTGCCAGTAGTCTCTCGGGACTAGCGGTATTCCATGAGCAGTTCTTC.

The chain uses TRBV7-9 and TRBJ1-2; D might be TRBD1 (6 bases). Trimming removed 1 base at V and 3 bases at J, with 15 bases between. The CDR3 is 16 amino acids. Germline V gene data show CDR1 as SEHNR and CDR2 as FQNEAQ (reference sequence). In DNA form, the CDR3 reads TGTGCCAGCAGCTTAGGTGGGGGGCGGCTCGACTATGGCTACACCTTC. This sequence encodes CASSLGGGRLDYGYTF.

The rearrangement links TRBV4-1 to TRBJ2-2, with D hard to call. This CDR3 is built from 14 residues. Germline V gene data show CDR1 as MGHRA and CDR2 as YSYEKL. The V gene lost 0 bases and the J gene lost 6 bases, with 8 bases spanning the gap. The CDR3 nucleotides read TGCGCCAGCAGCCAAGATCCTGCCCCCGGGGAGCTGTTTTTT. It translates to CASSQDPAPGELFF.

This chain uses TRBV9 with TRBJ2-7; D is undetermined. Germline V gene sequence: CDR1 SGDLS, CDR2 YYNGEE. The CDR3 runs 13 residues. V lost 3 bases, J lost 6 bases, and 13 bases lay in between. CDR3 amino acids: CASSAPFEIEQYF. The DNA for the CDR3 is TGTGCCAGCAGCGCTCCGTTTGAGATCGAGCAGTACTTC.

The V call is TRBV5-4, the J call TRBJ1-1, with 9 bases lining up with TRBD1. The germline V gene encodes CDR1 SGHNT and CDR2 YYREEE (reference sequence). CDR3 size: 14 residues. J was trimmed by 3 bases and V by 4 bases; bases with no gene match: 4. CDR3 sequence: CASSEQGADTEAFF. The DNA of the CDR3 is TGTGCCAGCAGCGAACAGGGGGCTGACACTGAAGCTTTCTTT.

V and J are TRBV7-9 and TRBJ1-1; D unresolved. CDR1 and CDR2 from the germline V gene are SEHNR and FQNEAQ (reference sequence). Trimming cost V 3 bases and J 2 bases, with 13 bases left between them. The CDR3 consists of 15 residues. The CDR3 reads CASSLFAGLNTEAFF. The CDR3 coding sequence is TGTGCCAGCAGCTTGTTTGCGGGTCTTAACACTGAAGCTTTCTTT.

V and J are TRBV2 and TRBJ2-1; 11 positions agree with TRBD1. The CDR3 covers 20 residues. With 4 bases clipped from V and 0 bases from J, the junction kept 14 bases outside the gene matches. In germline, CDR1 is SNHLY, CDR2 FYNNEI. The CDR3 here is CASSGLGTGGRESSYNEQFF. In DNA, the CDR3 is TGTGCCAGCAGTGGGTTGGGGACAGGGGGACGGGAAAGCTCCTACAATGAGCAGTTCTTC.

V usage is TRBV5-1 and J usage is TRBJ2-7; 9 bases align to TRBD1. This CDR3 has 15 amino acids. Trimming removed 2 bases from V and 0 bases from J; junction bases left unmatched: 3. CDR1 SGHRS and CDR2 YFSETQ come from the germline V gene. The CDR3 DNA reads as TGCGCCAGCAGCTTTGGGGACAGGGCCTCCTACGAGCAGTACTTC. Translating it yields CASSFGDRASYEQYF.

This clone was picked up one time. This sequence joins TRBV10-3 and TRBJ2-1, with TRBD2 matching 10 bases. CDR3 length: 14 amino acids. Germline values: CDR1 ENHRY, CDR2 SYGVKD. Unmatched junction bases numbered 8, after V lost 10 bases and J lost 5 bases. The DNA of the CDR3 is TGTGCCACCACTAGCGGGGACTTCGACAATGAGCAGTTCTTC. This translates into CATTSGDFDNEQFF.

This clone was counted a few times. V and J are TRBV2 and TRBJ1-2, with a tentative D call TRBD1 (5 bases). CDR3 length equals 13 residues. Germline CDR1 is SNHLY and CDR2 is FYNNEI. Deletions cut 6 bases from V and 4 bases from J, with 12 bases between. CDR3 residues: CASRKTALYGYTF. The CDR3 DNA sequence: TGTGCCAGCAGAAAGACAGCGCTCTATGGCTACACCTTC.

The chain carries TRBV15 and TRBJ1-2; no reliable D call. The CDR3 contains 16 residues. Germline V CDR1 and CDR2: LNHNV, YYDKDF (reference sequence). Trimming stripped 0 bases from V and 8 bases from J, with 19 bases between. CDR3 in DNA: TGTGCCACCAGCAGAGATCGTAACCCCCTCACCCTGGGCTACACCTTC. It specifies CATSRDRNPLTLGYTF.

The chain recombines TRBV7-8 with TRBJ2-1, with D possibly TRBD2 on 5 matching bases. V dropped 1 base and J dropped 0 bases, with 13 bases sitting between them. This CDR3 region has 17 residues. From germline, CDR1 is SGHVS and CDR2 FQNEAQ. The CDR3 DNA follows: TGTGCCAGCAGCTTAGAATTGATTGGGAGCTCCTACAATGAGCAGTTCTTC. Amino acid sequence: CASSLELIGSSYNEQFF.